These 17 T cell receptor beta chains came from one sample sequenced in a study of OX40 agonist ivuxolimab in advanced cancers. TCRdb's table, derived via immunoSEQ multiplex PCR, lists solely in-frame clones and lacks some. The sample includes approximately 61,000 clones, approximately 80% of them seen just once. This sample comprised CD4+ or CD8+ T cells sorted from blood, obtained in a trial of the OX40 agonist ivuxolimab. Receptors originate from an adult with an advanced solid tumor such as melanoma, head and neck, liver or kidney cancer.

CDR3 residues: CASSLQPSSYEQYF. CDR3 nucleotides: TGTGCCAGCAGCTTACAACCTAGCTCCTACGAGCAGTACTTC. The gene calls are TRBV7-8 and TRBJ2-7, with D unresolved. V shed 2 bases and J shed 0 bases, with 8 bases lying between them. CDR1 is SGHVS, CDR2 FQNEAQ, per germline. This CDR3 comprises 14 residues.

This clone was seen a few times. The chain joins TRBV5-1 to TRBJ2-3, with 7 bases aligning to TRBD2. J lost 3 bases, V lost 0 bases, and 16 bases had no gene match. Germline lookup yields CDR1 SGHRS and CDR2 YFSETQ. This CDR3 comprises 19 residues. CDR3 loop: CASSLVNFASGLKTDTQYF. Written as DNA, the CDR3 is TGCGCCAGCAGCTTGGTGAATTTTGCGTCGGGACTAAAAACAGATACGCAGTATTTT.

This chain joins TRBV29-1 and TRBJ2-5, with unresolved D. This CDR3 region has 13 residues. Germline V gives CDR1 SQVTM, CDR2 ANQGSEA. V lost 6 bases and J lost 1, with 12 bases in between. The CDR3 DNA follows: TGCAGCGTCTTCAGCGACCGCCAAGAGACCCAGTACTTC. As protein: CSVFSDRQETQYF.

The chain carries TRBV7-9 and TRBJ1-1; D unresolved. The CDR3 is made up of 11 amino acids. Trimming removed 5 bases at V and 4 bases at J, with 5 bases between. The germline V gene encodes CDR1 SEHNR and CDR2 FQNEAQ (reference sequence). The CDR3 region has the DNA TGTGCCAGCAGCGAGCTCACTGAAGCTTTCTTT. Residues: CASSELTEAFF.

The V and J genes are TRBV11-2 and TRBJ2-5; 7 nucleotides agree with TRBD2. Unmatched junction bases numbered 5, after V lost 2 bases and J lost 5 bases. This CDR3 spans 14 amino acids. Germline CDR1 is SGHAT and CDR2 is FQNNGV. The CDR3 sequence: CASSLLAGAETQYF. In nucleotides, the CDR3 is TGTGCCAGCAGCTTATTGGCGGGAGCGGAGACCCAGTACTTC. The whole variable domain, filled in from reference TRBV11-2 and TRBJ2-5, reads EAGVAQSPRYKIIEKRQSVAFWCNPISGHATLYWYQQILGQGPKLLIQFQNNGVVDDSQLPKDRFSAERLKGVDSTLKIQPAKLEDSAVYLCASSLLAGAETQYFGPGTRLLVL.

The V gene is TRBV14, the J gene TRBJ1-3, with D perhaps TRBD1 (6 bases). Deletions cut 4 bases from V and 2 bases from J, with 15 bases between. The CDR3 contains 16 residues. CDR1 is SGHDN, CDR2 FVKESK, per germline. Here the CDR3 reads CASSLSTGRAGNTIYF. The CDR3 DNA reads TGTGCCAGCAGCCTTTCTACAGGGAGGGCTGGAAACACCATATATTTT.

The chain links TRBV18 to TRBJ2-1; TRBD2 matches 7 bases. Per the germline V gene, CDR1 is KGHSH and CDR2 is LQKENI. With V trimmed by 3 bases and J by 4 bases, 12 bases remained unmatched. The length of the CDR3 is 17 residues. The CDR3 protein is CASSPQIGEGPYNEQFF. DNA for the CDR3: TGTGCCAGCTCACCTCAAATTGGGGAGGGCCCTTACAATGAGCAGTTCTTC.

This clone was seen only a few times. The chain is built from TRBV6-5 and TRBJ2-7; no reliable D call. V dropped 5 bases and J dropped 4 bases, with 9 bases sitting between them. This CDR3 contains 12 residues. The V gene's germline CDR1 is MNHEY and CDR2 SVGAGI. The CDR3 DNA reads as TGTGCCAGCAGTCGGACCCAATACGAGCAGTACTTC. Amino acids: CASSRTQYEQYF.

This clone was detected only once. The rearrangement uses TRBV18 and TRBJ1-3, with D maybe TRBD1 (5 bases). This CDR3 has 16 residues. CDR1 and CDR2 from the germline V gene are KGHSH and LQKENI. The ends were cut back, 6 bases at V and 0 bases at J, with 15 bases in the middle. DNA for the CDR3: TGTGCCAGCTCGCAGAGCGGCGGGGGCTCTGGAAACACCATATATTTT. This encodes CASSQSGGGSGNTIYF.

This clone was detected only a few times. J is TRBJ2-4 and V is TRBV19; unclear D gene. Trimming took 4 bases from V and 5 from J, leaving 12 bases between them. The germline gives CDR1 LNHDA, CDR2 SQIVND (reference sequence). This CDR3 comprises 14 residues. CDR3 residues: CASSTYKSENIQYF. CDR3 bases: TGTGCCAGTAGTACTTACAAAAGCGAAAACATTCAGTACTTC.

This clone was detected only a few times. The rearrangement uses TRBV6-1 and TRBJ1-5, with D perhaps matching TRBD1 (6 bases). There are 15 residues in the CDR3. The germline V gene encodes CDR1 MNHNS and CDR2 SASEGT. Deletions cut 3 bases from V and 4 bases from J, with 13 bases between. The CDR3 bases are TGTGCCAGCAGTGAGTGGGACACGACGAATCAGCCCCAGCATTTT. It encodes CASSEWDTTNQPQHF.

This chain uses TRBV7-9 with TRBJ2-3; maybe TRBD2 (6 bases). This CDR3 comprises 14 residues. CDR1 and CDR2 from the germline V gene are SEHNR and FQNEAQ (reference sequence). Trimming stripped 5 bases from V and 6 bases from J, with 15 bases between. The CDR3 nucleotides are TGTGCCAGCAGCCTCTCAGGCGGGGCGGATACGCAGTATTTT. As protein: CASSLSGGADTQYF.

The chain combines TRBV4-1 with TRBJ1-5; unclear D gene. The length of the CDR3 is 15 residues. Germline-derived CDR1 and CDR2 are MGHRA and YSYEKL. V was trimmed by 0 bases and J by 9 bases, leaving 15 bases between them. The DNA of the CDR3 is TGCGCCAGCAGCCAAGATGGCCAGCCCTCGAGGCCCCAGCATTTT. It specifies CASSQDGQPSRPQHF.

This clone came up once. The chain combines TRBV6-1 with TRBJ1-2; tentative D call: TRBD1 (6 bases). The CDR3 consists of 17 residues. From germline, CDR1 is MNHNS and CDR2 SASEGT. Trimming removed 0 bases at V and 4 bases at J, with 18 bases between. The CDR3: CASSEALGGPGSYGYTF. Written as DNA, the CDR3 is TGTGCCAGCAGTGAAGCGCTCGGGGGGCCAGGAAGCTATGGCTACACCTTC.

This chain uses TRBV9 with TRBJ2-5, with D possibly being TRBD1 (6 bases). The CDR3 has 15 amino acids. Per germline, CDR1 SGDLS and CDR2 YYNGEE. Trimming removed 3 bases at V and 5 bases at J, with 17 bases between. The DNA of the CDR3 is TGTGCCAGCAGCGCGGAACCCGGACAGTGGGAGACCCAGTACTTC. Protein product: CASSAEPGQWETQYF.

The chain recombines TRBV7-3 with TRBJ2-7, with a weak D call TRBD1 (6 bases). The germline CDR1 and CDR2 sequences are SGHTA and FQGTGA. Trimming stripped 5 bases from V and 3 bases from J, with 11 bases between. This CDR3 contains 13 residues. This CDR3 reads CASSVDRNYEQYV. The CDR3 bases are TGTGCCAGCAGCGTCGACAGGAACTACGAGCAGTACGTC.

The rearrangement joins TRBV11-2 to TRBJ2-1; unclear D gene. The CDR3 loop spans 12 amino acids. Per germline, CDR1 SGHAT and CDR2 FQNNGV. V gave up 5 bases and J gave up 7 bases, with 9 bases separating them. The CDR3 spells CASSPAGNEQFF. CDR3 coding DNA: TGTGCCAGCAGCCCAGCTGGGAATGAGCAGTTCTTC. The whole variable domain, filled in from reference TRBV11-2 and TRBJ2-1, reads EAGVAQSPRYKIIEKRQSVAFWCNPISGHATLYWYQQILGQGPKLLIQFQNNGVVDDSQLPKDRFSAERLKGVDSTLKIQPAKLEDSAVYLCASSPAGNEQFFGPGTRLTVL.